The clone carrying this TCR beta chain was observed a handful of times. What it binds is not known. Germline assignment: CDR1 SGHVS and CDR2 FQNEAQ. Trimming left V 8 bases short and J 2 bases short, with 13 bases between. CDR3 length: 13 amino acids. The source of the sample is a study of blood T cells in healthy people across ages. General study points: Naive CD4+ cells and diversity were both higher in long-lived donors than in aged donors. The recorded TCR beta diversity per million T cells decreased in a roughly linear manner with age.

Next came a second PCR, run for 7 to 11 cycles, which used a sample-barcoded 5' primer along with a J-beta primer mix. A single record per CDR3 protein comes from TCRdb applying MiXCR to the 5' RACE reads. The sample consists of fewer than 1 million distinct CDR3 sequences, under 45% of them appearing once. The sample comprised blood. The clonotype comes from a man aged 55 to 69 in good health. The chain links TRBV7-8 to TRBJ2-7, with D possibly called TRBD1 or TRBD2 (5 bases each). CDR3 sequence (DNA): TGTGCCAGCCGAGGGGACCTGGCCTACGAGCAGTACTTC. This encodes CASRGDLAYEQYF.